The source of this T cell receptor beta chain is a study of T-cell reconstitution after alpha-beta-depleted transplantation in children. This clonotype was detected ten times or more. Between the trimmed V and J ends, which lost 2 bases and 4 bases, there was a span of 14 bases. The V gene's germline CDR1 is DFQATT and CDR2 SNEGSKA (reference sequence). The CDR3 totals 14 residues. This sample's TCRbeta library carried unique molecular identifier barcodes. MiXCR was run by TCRdb on the PCR reads, yielding one entry per CDR3 protein. Here the sample spans about 22,000 distinct CDR3 sequences, roughly a tenth being singletons.

The specimen comprised PBMCs from the stem cell graft donor, sampled from the stem cell graft. This chain connects TRBV20-1 to TRBJ1-2; D unclear. This TCR was recovered from a human donor who donated a stem cell graft to a child with chronic granulomatous disease. CDR3 nucleotides: TGCAGTGCTAGATCATTCCTACGAGGCTATGGCTACACCTTC. Translated, it gives CSARSFLRGYGYTF.